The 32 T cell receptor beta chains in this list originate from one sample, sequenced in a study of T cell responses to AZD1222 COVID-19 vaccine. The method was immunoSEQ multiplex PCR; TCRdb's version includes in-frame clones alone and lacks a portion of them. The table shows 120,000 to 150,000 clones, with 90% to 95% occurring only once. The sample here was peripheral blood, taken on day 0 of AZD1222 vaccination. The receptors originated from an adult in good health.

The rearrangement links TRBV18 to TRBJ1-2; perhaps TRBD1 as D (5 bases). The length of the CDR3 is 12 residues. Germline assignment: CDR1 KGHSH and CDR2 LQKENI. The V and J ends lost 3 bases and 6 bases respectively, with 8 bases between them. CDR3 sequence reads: CASSPEGNGYTF. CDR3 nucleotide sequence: TGTGCCAGCTCACCTGAGGGGAATGGCTACACCTTC.

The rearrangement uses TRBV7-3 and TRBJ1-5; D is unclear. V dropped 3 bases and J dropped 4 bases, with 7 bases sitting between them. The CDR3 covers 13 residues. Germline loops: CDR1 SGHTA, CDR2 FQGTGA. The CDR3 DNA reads TGTGCCAGCAGCTTCGGGCCAAATCAGCCCCAGCATTTT. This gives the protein CASSFGPNQPQHF.

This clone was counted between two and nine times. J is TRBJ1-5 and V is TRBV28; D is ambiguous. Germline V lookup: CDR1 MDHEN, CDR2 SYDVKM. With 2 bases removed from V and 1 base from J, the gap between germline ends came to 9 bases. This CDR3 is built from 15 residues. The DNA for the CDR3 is TGTGCCAGCAGTTTAACCAGAAAGAGCAATCAGCCCCAGCATTTT. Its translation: CASSLTRKSNQPQHF.

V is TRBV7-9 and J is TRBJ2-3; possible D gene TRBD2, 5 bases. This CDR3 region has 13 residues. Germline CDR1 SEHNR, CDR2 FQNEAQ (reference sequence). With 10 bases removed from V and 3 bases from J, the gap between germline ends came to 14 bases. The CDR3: CAKKATGTDTQYF. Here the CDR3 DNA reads TGTGCCAAAAAGGCGACGGGGACAGATACGCAGTATTTT.

The CDR3 reads CASSGRDSSYEQYF. The CDR3 DNA follows: TGTGCCAGCAGCGGCCGGGACAGCTCCTACGAGCAGTACTTC. This rearrangement joins TRBV9 to TRBJ2-7, with 7 bases that match TRBD1. This CDR3 is 14 amino acids long. Germline assignment: CDR1 SGDLS and CDR2 YYNGEE. J lost 0 bases, V lost 3 bases, and 3 bases had no gene match.

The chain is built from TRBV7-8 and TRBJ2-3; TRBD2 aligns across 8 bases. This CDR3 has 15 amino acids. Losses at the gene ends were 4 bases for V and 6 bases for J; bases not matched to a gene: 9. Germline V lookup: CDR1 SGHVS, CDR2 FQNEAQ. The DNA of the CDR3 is TGTGCCAGCAGCTCAGCGGGAGTTCCCAGGGATACGCAGTATTTT. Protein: CASSSAGVPRDTQYF.

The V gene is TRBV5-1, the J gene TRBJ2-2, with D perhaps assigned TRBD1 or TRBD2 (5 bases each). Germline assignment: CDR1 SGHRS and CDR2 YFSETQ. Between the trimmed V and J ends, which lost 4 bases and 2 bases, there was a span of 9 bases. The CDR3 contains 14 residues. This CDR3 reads CASSLGRNTGELFF. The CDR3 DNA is TGCGCCAGCAGCCTGGGACGAAACACCGGGGAGCTGTTTTTT.

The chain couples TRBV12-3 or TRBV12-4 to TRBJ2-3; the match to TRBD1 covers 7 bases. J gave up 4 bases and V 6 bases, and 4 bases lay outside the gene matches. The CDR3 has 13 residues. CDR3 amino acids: CASRGTVPDTQYF. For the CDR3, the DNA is TGTGCCAGCAGGGGGACAGTTCCAGATACGCAGTATTTT.

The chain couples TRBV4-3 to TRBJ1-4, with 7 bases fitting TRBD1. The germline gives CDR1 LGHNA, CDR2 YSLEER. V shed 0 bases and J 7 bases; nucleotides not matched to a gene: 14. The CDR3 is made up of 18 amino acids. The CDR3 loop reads CASSQDLGLDREGEKLFF. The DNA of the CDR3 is TGCGCCAGCAGCCAAGATCTTGGGCTTGACAGGGAGGGTGAAAAACTGTTTTTT.

In DNA form, the CDR3 reads TGCGCCAGCAGCTTGGGGACAGCCCGAAGCGAGCAGTACTTC. Translated: CASSLGTARSEQYF. The chain couples TRBV5-1 to TRBJ2-7; tentatively, D is TRBD1 (6 bases). Germline V lookup: CDR1 SGHRS, CDR2 YFSETQ. This CDR3 has 14 residues. V lost 0 bases to trimming and J lost 6 bases, with 13 bases between them.

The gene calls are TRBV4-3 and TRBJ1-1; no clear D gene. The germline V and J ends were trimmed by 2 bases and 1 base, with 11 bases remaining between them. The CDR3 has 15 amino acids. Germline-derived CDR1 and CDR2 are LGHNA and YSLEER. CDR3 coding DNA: TGCGCCAGCAGCCAATGGTGGCTTCAGAACACTGAAGCTTTCTTT. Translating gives CASSQWWLQNTEAFF.

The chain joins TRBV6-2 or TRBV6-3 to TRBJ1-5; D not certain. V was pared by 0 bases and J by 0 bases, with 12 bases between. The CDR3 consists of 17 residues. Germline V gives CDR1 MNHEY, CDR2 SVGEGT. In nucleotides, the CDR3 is TGTGCCAGCAGTTACTCAACCAGGACGTATAGCAATCAGCCCCAGCATTTT. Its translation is CASSYSTRTYSNQPQHF.

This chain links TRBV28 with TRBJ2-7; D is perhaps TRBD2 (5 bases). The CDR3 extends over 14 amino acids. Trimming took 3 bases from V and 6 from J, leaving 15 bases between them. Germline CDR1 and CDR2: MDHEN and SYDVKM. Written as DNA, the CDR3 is TGTGCCAGCAGTTTGTACTCCAGCGGTACCGAGCAGTACTTC. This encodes CASSLYSSGTEQYF.

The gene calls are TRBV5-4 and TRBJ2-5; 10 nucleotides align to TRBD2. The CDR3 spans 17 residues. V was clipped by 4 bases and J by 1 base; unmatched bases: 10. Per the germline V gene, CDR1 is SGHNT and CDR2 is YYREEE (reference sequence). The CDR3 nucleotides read TGTGCCAGCAGCCCCCGGCCCCAGCGGGGGGGCCAAGAGACCCAGTACTTC. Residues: CASSPRPQRGGQETQYF.

The DNA for the CDR3 is TGTGCCAGTGGAACAACAGGGGAGTTGCCTGGAAACACCATATATTTT. As protein: CASGTTGELPGNTIYF. The rearrangement uses TRBV19 and TRBJ1-3; 7 bases match TRBD1. Looked up from germline, CDR1 is LNHDA and CDR2 is SQIVND (reference sequence). There are 16 residues in the CDR3. V gave up 8 bases and J gave up 2 bases; unmatched junction bases: 12.

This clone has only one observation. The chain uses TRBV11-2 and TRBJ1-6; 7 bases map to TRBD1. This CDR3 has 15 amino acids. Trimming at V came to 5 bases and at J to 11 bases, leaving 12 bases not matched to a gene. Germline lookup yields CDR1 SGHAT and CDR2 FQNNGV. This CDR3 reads CASSLRDSAGPPLHF. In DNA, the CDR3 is TGTGCCAGCAGCCTAAGGGACAGCGCAGGGCCACCCCTCCACTTT. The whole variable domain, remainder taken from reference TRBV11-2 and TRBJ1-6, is EAGVAQSPRYKIIEKRQSVAFWCNPISGHATLYWYQQILGQGPKLLIQFQNNGVVDDSQLPKDRFSAERLKGVDSTLKIQPAKLEDSAVYLCASSLRDSAGPPLHFGNGTRLTVT.

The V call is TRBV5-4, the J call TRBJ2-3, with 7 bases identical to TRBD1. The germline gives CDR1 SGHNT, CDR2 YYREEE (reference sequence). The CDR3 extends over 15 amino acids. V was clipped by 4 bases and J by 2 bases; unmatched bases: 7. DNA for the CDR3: TGTGCCAGCAGCACCAACAGGGGAACCACAGATACGCAGTATTTT. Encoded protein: CASSTNRGTTDTQYF.

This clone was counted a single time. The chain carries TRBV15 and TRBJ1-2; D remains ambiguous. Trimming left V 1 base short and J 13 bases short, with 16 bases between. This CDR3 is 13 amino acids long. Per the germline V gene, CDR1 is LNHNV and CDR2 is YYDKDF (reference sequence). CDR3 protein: CATSRGLASSGTF. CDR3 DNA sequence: TGTGCCACCAGCAGAGGGTTAGCCTCATCGGGCACCTTC.

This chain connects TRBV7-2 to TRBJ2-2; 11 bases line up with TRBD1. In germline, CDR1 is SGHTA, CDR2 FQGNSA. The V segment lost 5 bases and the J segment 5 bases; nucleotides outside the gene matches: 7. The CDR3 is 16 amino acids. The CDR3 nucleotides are TGTGCCAGCAGCGCCCGGGACAGGGGGATTACCGGGGAGCTGTTTTTT. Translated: CASSARDRGITGELFF.

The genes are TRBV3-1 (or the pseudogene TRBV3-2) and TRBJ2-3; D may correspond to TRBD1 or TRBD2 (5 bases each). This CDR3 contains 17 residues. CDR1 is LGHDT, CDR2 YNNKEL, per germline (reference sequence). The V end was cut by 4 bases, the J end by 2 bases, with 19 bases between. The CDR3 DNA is TGTGCCAGCAGCCCCACATGGGGCCTAGCCTACACAGATACGCAGTATTTT. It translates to CASSPTWGLAYTDTQYF.

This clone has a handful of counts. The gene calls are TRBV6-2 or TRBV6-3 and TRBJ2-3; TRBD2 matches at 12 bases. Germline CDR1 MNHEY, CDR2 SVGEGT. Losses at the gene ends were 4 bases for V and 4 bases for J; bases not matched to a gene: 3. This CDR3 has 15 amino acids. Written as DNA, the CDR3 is TGTGCCAGCAGTTTAACTAGCGGGGGGCCAGATACGCAGTATTTT. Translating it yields CASSLTSGGPDTQYF.

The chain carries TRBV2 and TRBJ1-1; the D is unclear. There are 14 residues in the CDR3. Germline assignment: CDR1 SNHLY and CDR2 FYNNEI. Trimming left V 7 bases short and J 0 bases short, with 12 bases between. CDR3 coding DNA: TGTGCCAGCATCCGGACTTATTTGAACACTGAAGCTTTCTTT. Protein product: CASIRTYLNTEAFF. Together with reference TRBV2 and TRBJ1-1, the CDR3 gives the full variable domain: EPEVTQTPSHQVTQMGQEVILRCVPISNHLYFYWYRQILGQKVEFLVSFYNNEISEKSEIFDDQFSVERPDGSNFTLKIRSTKLEDSAMYFCASIRTYLNTEAFFGQGTRLTVV.

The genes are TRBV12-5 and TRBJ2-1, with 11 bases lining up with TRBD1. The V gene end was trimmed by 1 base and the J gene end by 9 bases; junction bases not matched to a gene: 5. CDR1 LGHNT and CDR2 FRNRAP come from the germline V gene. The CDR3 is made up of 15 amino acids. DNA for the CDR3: TGTGCTAGTGGTTTGGATCGGACAGGGGGCCGTGAGCAGTTCTTC. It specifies CASGLDRTGGREQFF.

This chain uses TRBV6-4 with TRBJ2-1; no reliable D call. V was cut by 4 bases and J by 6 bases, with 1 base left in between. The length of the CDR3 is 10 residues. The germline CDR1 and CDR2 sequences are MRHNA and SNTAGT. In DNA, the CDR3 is TGTGCCAGCAGTGTCAATGAGCAGTTCTTC. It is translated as CASSVNEQFF.

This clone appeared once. CDR3 protein: CSASGAGENFQETQYF. The DNA of the CDR3 is TGCAGTGCTAGTGGAGCGGGGGAGAATTTCCAAGAGACCCAGTACTTC. The chain has TRBV20-1 and TRBJ2-5; 8 bases match TRBD2. The CDR3 runs to 16 residues. In germline, CDR1 is DFQATT, CDR2 SNEGSKA (reference sequence). J lost 1 base, V lost 3 bases, and 10 bases had no gene match.

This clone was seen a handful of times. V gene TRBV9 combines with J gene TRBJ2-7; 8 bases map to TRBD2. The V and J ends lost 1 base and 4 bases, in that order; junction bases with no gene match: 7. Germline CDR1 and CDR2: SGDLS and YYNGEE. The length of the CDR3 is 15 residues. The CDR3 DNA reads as TGTGCCAGCAGCGTAACGGGAGGGTTTGGGTACGAGCAGTACTTC. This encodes CASSVTGGFGYEQYF.

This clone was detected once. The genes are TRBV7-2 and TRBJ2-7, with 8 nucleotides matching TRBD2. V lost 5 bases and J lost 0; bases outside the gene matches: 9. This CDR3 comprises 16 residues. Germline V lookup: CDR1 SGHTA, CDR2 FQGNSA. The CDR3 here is CASSPGGSRSSYEQYF. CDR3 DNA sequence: TGTGCCAGCAGCCCGGGAGGGTCACGGAGCTCCTACGAGCAGTACTTC. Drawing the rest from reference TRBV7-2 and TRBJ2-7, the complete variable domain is GAGVSQSPSNKVTEKGKDVELRCDPISGHTALYWYRQSLGQGLEFLIYFQGNSAPDKSGLPSDRFSAERTGGSVSTLTIQRTQQEDSAVYLCASSPGGSRSSYEQYFGPGTRLTVT.

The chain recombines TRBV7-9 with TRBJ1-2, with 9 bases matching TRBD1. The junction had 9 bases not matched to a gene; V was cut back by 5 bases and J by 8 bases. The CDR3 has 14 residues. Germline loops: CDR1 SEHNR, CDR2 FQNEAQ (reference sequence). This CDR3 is CASSTWDRVGGYTF. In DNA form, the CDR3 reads TGTGCCAGCAGCACCTGGGACAGGGTTGGAGGCTACACCTTC.

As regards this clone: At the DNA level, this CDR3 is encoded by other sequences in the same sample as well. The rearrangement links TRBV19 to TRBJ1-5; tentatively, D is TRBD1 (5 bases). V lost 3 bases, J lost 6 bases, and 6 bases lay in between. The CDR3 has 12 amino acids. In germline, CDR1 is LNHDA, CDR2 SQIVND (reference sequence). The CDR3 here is CASSIRGQPQHF. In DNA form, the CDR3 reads TGTGCCAGTAGTATTAGGGGTCAGCCCCAGCATTTT. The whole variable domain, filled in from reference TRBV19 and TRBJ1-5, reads DGGITQSPKYLFRKEGQNVTLSCEQNLNHDAMYWYRQDPGQGLRLIYYSQIVNDFQKGDIAEGYSVSREKKESFPLTVTSAQKNPTAFYLCASSIRGQPQHFGDGTRLSIL.

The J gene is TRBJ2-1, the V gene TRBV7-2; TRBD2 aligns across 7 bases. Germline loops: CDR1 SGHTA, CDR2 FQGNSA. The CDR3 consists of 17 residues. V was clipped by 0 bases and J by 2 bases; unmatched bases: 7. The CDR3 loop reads CASSLAAIGLAYNEQFF. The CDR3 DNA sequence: TGTGCCAGCAGCTTAGCGGCGATAGGACTAGCCTACAATGAGCAGTTCTTC.

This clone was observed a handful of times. CDR3 region: CASSLGGQNIQYF. The CDR3 nucleotides read TGTGCCAGCAGCTTAGGAGGCCAAAACATTCAGTACTTC. The gene calls are TRBV7-9 and TRBJ2-4; D not resolved. The V end lost 1 base, the J end lost 5 bases, and 6 bases lay between the germline ends. Germline V gives CDR1 SEHNR, CDR2 FQNEAQ (reference sequence). This CDR3 comprises 13 residues.

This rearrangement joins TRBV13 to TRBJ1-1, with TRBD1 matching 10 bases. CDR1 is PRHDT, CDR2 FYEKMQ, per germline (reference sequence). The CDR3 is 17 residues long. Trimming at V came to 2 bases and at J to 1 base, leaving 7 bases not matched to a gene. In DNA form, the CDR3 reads TGTGCCAGCAGCTTAAACGGGTGGGACAGGGGGAACACTGAAGCTTTCTTT. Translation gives CASSLNGWDRGNTEAFF.